In this sample, the clone carrying this T cell receptor beta chain turned up many times. Its antigen is not identified. These data come from a study of T cell repertoires in cytomegalovirus infection. Study details: Matching HLA type and CMV infection were both indicated by public TCR beta signatures.

The germline V and J ends were trimmed by 5 bases and 9 bases, with 14 bases remaining between them. The CDR3 length is 13 residues. Germline assignment: CDR1 SGHTA and CDR2 FQGTGA. Points from the study as a whole: HLA-C-restricted CMV-specific TCR beta clonotypes prevailed in the ex vivo response. Cumulated frequencies of public TCR beta families served to identify carriers of CMV plus the relevant HLA.

TCRdb analysed the reads with MiXCR anew, one entry per CDR3 protein. The data show around 450,000 distinct CDR3 sequences, approximately 11% seen once. The TCR comes from a human donor in good health (CMV status not recorded). Some clones in this sample may be carry-over from other donors' samples. The material sequenced was PBMCs. The genes are TRBV7-3 and TRBJ2-1, with D hard to call. In nucleotides, the CDR3 is TGTGCCAGCAGCCAAGGGTATACGGGTGAGCAGTTCTTC. It is translated as CASSQGYTGEQFF.